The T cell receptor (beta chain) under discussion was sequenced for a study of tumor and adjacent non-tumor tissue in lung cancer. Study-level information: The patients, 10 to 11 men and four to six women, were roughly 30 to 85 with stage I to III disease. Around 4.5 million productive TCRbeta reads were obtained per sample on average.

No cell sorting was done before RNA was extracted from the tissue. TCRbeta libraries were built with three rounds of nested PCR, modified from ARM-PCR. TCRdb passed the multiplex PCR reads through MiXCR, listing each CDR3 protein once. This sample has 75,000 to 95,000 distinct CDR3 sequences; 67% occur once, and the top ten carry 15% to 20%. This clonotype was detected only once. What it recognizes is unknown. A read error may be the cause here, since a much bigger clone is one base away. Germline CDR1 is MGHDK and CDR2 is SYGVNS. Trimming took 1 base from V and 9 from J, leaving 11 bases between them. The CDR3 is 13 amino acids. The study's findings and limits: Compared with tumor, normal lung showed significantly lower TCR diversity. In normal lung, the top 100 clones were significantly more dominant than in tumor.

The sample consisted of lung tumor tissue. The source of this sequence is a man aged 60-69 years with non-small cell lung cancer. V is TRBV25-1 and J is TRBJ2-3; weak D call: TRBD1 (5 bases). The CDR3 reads CASSELPGITQYF. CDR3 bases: TGTGCCAGCAGTGAATTGCCAGGGATAACGCAGTATTTT.